The 21 T cell receptor beta chains below all came from one sample that was sequenced in a study of tumor-infiltrating lymphocytes in oesophageal squamous cell carcinoma. From the PCR reads, TCRdb called clonotypes with MiXCR, one entry per CDR3 protein. The sample lists 9,500 to 15,000 distinct CDR3 sequences; 55% to 65% were seen once. The sequencing sample was made of esophageal tumor tissue. The source is a female donor with esophageal squamous cell carcinoma.

J is TRBJ1-1 and V is TRBV6-5; D not certain. CDR1 and CDR2 from the germline V gene are MNHEY and SVGAGI. The V and J ends lost 7 bases and 1 base respectively, with 25 bases between them. The CDR3 sequence is 18 residues long. The CDR3 spells CASTTKKGMVAWNTEAFF. The CDR3 coding sequence is TGTGCCAGCACTACCAAGAAGGGAATGGTAGCTTGGAACACTGAAGCTTTCTTT.

The chain joins TRBV7-3 to TRBJ2-1; D possibly uses TRBD1 or TRBD2 (7 bases each). The CDR3 has 16 residues. Trimming removed 2 bases at V and 5 bases at J, with 16 bases between. Germline values: CDR1 SGHTA, CDR2 FQGTGA. The DNA for the CDR3 is TGTGCCAGCAGCTTAGAGGGAGGGGGCGGCCACAATGAGCAGTTCTTC. This codes for CASSLEGGGGHNEQFF. The variable domain in full, completed from reference TRBV7-3 and TRBJ2-1, reads GAGVSQTPSNKVTEKGKYVELRCDPISGHTALYWYRQSLGQGPEFLIYFQGTGAADDSGLPNDRFFAVRPEGSVSTLKIQRTERGDSAVYLCASSLEGGGGHNEQFFGPGTRLTVL.

This chain links TRBV6-6 with TRBJ2-1, with 8 nucleotides matching TRBD2. The germline CDR1 and CDR2 sequences are MNHNY and SVGAGI (reference sequence). Germline trimming cut 7 bases from V and 2 bases from J; bases unmatched to any gene: 1. The CDR3 length is 13 residues. The CDR3, as DNA: TGTGCCAGCACGGGGGGGGCCTACAATGAGCAGTTCTTC. This gives the protein CASTGGAYNEQFF.

The chain is built from TRBV6-1 and TRBJ2-2; tentatively, D is TRBD2 (6 bases). Trimming took 3 bases from V and 3 from J, leaving 11 bases between them. CDR1 MNHNS and CDR2 SASEGT come from the germline V gene. CDR3 length: 15 amino acids. In DNA, the CDR3 is TGTGCCAGCAGTGATTCCGGGGGACACACCGGGGAGCTGTTTTTT. Translating it yields CASSDSGGHTGELFF.

V and J are TRBV28 and TRBJ2-7; D remains ambiguous. The CDR3 sequence is 14 residues long. CDR1 is MDHEN, CDR2 SYDVKM, per germline. V dropped 2 bases and J dropped 3 bases, with 11 bases sitting between them. The CDR3 region has the DNA TGTGCCAGCAGTTTAACCCCACCTTACTACGAGCAGTACTTC. It encodes CASSLTPPYYEQYF.

This chain joins TRBV28 and TRBJ2-1; 11 nucleotides match TRBD2. This CDR3 has 13 amino acids. V shed 4 bases and J 9 bases; nucleotides not matched to a gene: 2. CDR1 MDHEN and CDR2 SYDVKM come from the germline V gene. CDR3 sequence reads: CASSWGTSGEQFF. CDR3 nucleotide sequence: TGTGCCAGCAGTTGGGGGACTAGCGGTGAGCAGTTCTTC.

A remark on this clonotype: This CDR3 fails to terminate in the conserved phenylalanine or tryptophan, so it likely reflects a read error. It is unclear where the CDR3 begins or ends on the DNA, so no DNA is shown, and the CDR3 is as TCRdb lists it. The genes are TRBV7-2 and TRBJ2-5; whether TRBD2, the table's D call, matches the DNA was not checked. A total of 17 residues make up the CDR3, ends included. Germline CDR1 SGHTA, CDR2 FQGNSA. The CDR3: CASSQQSGSSYEQYFGN.

By its share, this clonotype is medium-sized. The chain recombines TRBV10-3 with TRBJ1-1; 8 nucleotides match TRBD1. CDR1 ENHRY and CDR2 SYGVKD come from the germline V gene. J gave up 5 bases and V 11 bases, and 7 bases lay outside the gene matches. The CDR3 runs 12 residues. The CDR3 loop reads CASGQGWTEAFF. In DNA, the CDR3 is TGTGCCTCAGGACAGGGTTGGACTGAAGCTTTCTTT.

The V gene is TRBV12-3 or TRBV12-4, the J gene TRBJ2-5; D remains unclear. This CDR3 is 16 amino acids long. V lost 1 base, J lost 2 bases, and 14 bases lay in between. The CDR3 nucleotides are TGTGCCAGCAGTTTAGTTTCCCCTGTAGAACAAGAGACCCAGTACTTC. The encoded protein is CASSLVSPVEQETQYF.

V usage is TRBV7-3 and J usage is TRBJ2-5; TRBD1 matches at 7 bases. This CDR3 contains 15 residues. Looked up from germline, CDR1 is SGHTA and CDR2 is FQGTGA. V shed 1 base, J shed 4 bases, and the junction held 6 bases outside the gene matches. CDR3 in DNA: TGTGCCAGCAGCTTAAACACAGGGGAAGGAGAGACCCAGTACTTC. Its translation is CASSLNTGEGETQYF.

This clonotype was seen only a few times. In DNA, the CDR3 is TGTGCCAGCAGCCGACGGGGGGGGGCGGGACAAGAGACCCAGTACTTC. This translates into CASSRRGGAGQETQYF. The V gene is TRBV7-8, the J gene TRBJ2-5; TRBD2 aligns across 8 bases. The trim removed 5 bases at V and 2 bases at J, leaving 10 bases unmatched. Per the germline V gene, CDR1 is SGHVS and CDR2 is FQNEAQ. CDR3 length: 16 amino acids. The complete variable domain, with remaining parts taken from reference TRBV7-8 and TRBJ2-5, reads GAGVSQSPRYKVAKRGQDVALRCDPISGHVSLFWYQQALGQGPEFLTYFQNEAQLDKSGLPSDRFFAERPEGSVSTLKIQRTQQEDSAVYLCASSRRGGAGQETQYFGPGTRLLVL.

This chain joins TRBV4-1 and TRBJ2-5; D gene uncertain. The tail of the sequence fits TRBJ2-1 better, so the J call may be wrong. CDR1 MGHRA and CDR2 YSYEKL come from the germline V gene. This CDR3 has 16 residues. As DNA, the CDR3 is TGCGCCAGCAGCCAAGCAGGTAGGAACAGACAAGAGACCCAGTTCTTC. It encodes CASSQAGRNRQETQFF.

This clonotype occurred once. Because it lacks the conserved phenylalanine or tryptophan at the end, this CDR3 is likely a read error. It is unclear where the CDR3 begins or ends on the DNA, so no DNA is shown, and the CDR3 is as TCRdb lists it. This sequence joins TRBV11-1 and TRBJ2-6; TRBD2 was called by the table and not checked on the DNA. Germline loops: CDR1 SGHAT, CDR2 FQDESV (reference sequence). The CDR3 is made up of 14 amino acids, end residues included. CDR3 protein: CASSLDSYEQYFGP.

The chain recombines TRBV27 with TRBJ2-3; D is possibly TRBD1 (5 bases). The end of the DNA is better explained by TRBJ2-1, so the J call may be wrong. The CDR3 contains 14 residues. The germline V gene encodes CDR1 MNHEY and CDR2 SMNVEV (reference sequence). The CDR3 coding sequence is TGTGCCAGCAGCCTGCCTGGGGCAGCCTACGAGCAGTTCTTC. It specifies CASSLPGAAYEQFF.

This chain connects TRBV19 to TRBJ2-5; TRBD1 might be the D (5 bases). The J call is uncertain, as TRBJ2-3 better fits the DNA end. The CDR3 contains 14 residues. Germline CDR1 is LNHDA and CDR2 is SQIVND (reference sequence). CDR3 in DNA: TGTGCCAGTAGTCCTGACAGACTCACAGATACGCAGTATTTT. Amino acid sequence: CASSPDRLTDTQYF.

This clonotype is deemed medium-sized. The chain recombines TRBV27 with TRBJ1-5; D is undetermined. Between the trimmed V and J ends, which lost 2 bases and 0 bases, there was a span of 8 bases. CDR3 length: 15 amino acids. Germline lookup yields CDR1 MNHEY and CDR2 SMNVEV (reference sequence). The CDR3 sequence: CASSLVRDSNQPQHF. DNA of the CDR3: TGTGCCAGCAGTTTAGTTAGGGATAGCAATCAGCCCCAGCATTTT.

With regard to this clonotype: One end of the junction is discordant with germline, which a read error may explain. J is TRBJ2-5 and V is TRBV12-3 or TRBV12-4; maybe TRBD1 (6 bases). The CDR3 covers 15 residues. The DNA for the CDR3 is TGTGCCAGCAGTTCAGGACAGTTCTATAATTCACCCCTCCACTTC. It specifies CASSSGQFYNSPLHF.

Remarks on this clonotype: No conserved phenylalanine or tryptophan is present at the end of the CDR3, so a read error is the likely explanation. It is unclear where the CDR3 begins or ends on the DNA, so no DNA is shown, and the CDR3 is as TCRdb lists it. The chain employs TRBV10-3 and TRBJ1-1. Germline lookup yields CDR1 ENHRY and CDR2 SYGVKD. The CDR3 is 19 residues long, ends included. The CDR3 loop is CAISGTLAPSSYNEQFFGP.

DNA of the CDR3: TGTGCCAGCAGCTCCCGACTAGCATTCACAGATACGCAGTATTTT. It specifies CASSSRLAFTDTQYF. The chain uses TRBV7-2 and TRBJ2-3; 7 positions agree with TRBD2. V was clipped by 4 bases and J by 2 bases; unmatched bases: 6. The germline V gene has CDR1 SGHTA and CDR2 FQGNSA. The CDR3 spans 15 residues.

V usage is TRBV19 and J usage is TRBJ1-4; weak D call: TRBD1 (5 bases). With 5 bases removed from V and 4 bases from J, the gap between germline ends came to 17 bases. This CDR3 has 16 amino acids. Per germline, CDR1 LNHDA and CDR2 SQIVND (reference sequence). CDR3 amino acids: CASSSFQRGFNEKLFF. CDR3 bases: TGTGCCAGTAGTTCCTTCCAGCGGGGGTTTAATGAAAAACTGTTTTTT.

Of note for this clonotype: One junction end disagrees with the germline gene, perhaps due to a read error. The chain is built from TRBV7-2 and TRBJ2-1; 8 bases fit TRBD2. TRBJ2-3 explains the end of the DNA better; the J call may be wrong. The CDR3 length is 14 residues. Per germline, CDR1 SGHTA and CDR2 FQGNSA. CDR3 loop: CASSLAGRTDTQYF. The CDR3, as DNA: TGTGCCAGCAGCCTAGCGGGTCGCACAGATACGCAGTATTTT.